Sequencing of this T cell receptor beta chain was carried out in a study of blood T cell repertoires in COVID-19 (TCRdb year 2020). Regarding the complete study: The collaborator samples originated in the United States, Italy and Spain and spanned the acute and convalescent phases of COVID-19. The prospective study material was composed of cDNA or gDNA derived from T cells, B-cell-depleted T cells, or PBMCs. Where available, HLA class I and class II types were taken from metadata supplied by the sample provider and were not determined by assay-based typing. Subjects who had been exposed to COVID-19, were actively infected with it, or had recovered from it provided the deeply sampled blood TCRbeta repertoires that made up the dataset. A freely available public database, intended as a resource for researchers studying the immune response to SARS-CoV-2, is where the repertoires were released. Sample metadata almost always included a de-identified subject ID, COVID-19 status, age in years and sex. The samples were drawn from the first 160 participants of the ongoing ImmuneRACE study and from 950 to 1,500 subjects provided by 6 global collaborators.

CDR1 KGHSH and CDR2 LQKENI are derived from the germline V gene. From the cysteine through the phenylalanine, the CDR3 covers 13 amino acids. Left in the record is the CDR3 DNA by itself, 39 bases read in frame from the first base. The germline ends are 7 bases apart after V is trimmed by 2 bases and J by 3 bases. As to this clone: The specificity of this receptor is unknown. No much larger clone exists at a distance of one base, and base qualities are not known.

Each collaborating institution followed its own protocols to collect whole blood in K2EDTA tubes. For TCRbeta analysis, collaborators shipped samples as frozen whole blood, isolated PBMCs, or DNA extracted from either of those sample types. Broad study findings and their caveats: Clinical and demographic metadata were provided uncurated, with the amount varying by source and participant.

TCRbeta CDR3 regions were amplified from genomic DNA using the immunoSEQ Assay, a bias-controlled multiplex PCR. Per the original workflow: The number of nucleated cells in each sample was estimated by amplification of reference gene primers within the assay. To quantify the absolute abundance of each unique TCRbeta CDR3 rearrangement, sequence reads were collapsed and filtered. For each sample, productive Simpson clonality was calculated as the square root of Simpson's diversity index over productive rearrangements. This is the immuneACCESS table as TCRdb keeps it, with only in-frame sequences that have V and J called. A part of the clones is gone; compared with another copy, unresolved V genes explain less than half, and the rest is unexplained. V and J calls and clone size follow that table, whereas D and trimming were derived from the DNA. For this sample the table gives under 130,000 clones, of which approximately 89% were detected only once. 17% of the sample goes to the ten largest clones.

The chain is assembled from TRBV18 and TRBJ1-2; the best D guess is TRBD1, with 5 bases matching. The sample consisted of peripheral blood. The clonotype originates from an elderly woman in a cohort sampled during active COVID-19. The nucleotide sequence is TGTGCCAGCTCACCAGCGACAGACTATGGCTACACCTTC. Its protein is CASSPATDYGYTF.